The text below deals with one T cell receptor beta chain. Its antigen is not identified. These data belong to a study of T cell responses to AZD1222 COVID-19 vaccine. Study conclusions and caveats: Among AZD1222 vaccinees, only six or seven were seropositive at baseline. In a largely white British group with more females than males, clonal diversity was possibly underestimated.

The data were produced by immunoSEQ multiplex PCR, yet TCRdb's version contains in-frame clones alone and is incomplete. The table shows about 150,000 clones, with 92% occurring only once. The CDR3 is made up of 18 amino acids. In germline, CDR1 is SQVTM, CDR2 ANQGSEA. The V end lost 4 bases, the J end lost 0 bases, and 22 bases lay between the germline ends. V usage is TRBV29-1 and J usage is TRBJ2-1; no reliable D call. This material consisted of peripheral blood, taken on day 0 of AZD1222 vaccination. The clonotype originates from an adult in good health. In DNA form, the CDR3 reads TGCAGCGTTGGGACCACGGCACGGGCCGAAAGCTCCTACAATGAGCAGTTCTTC. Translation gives CSVGTTARAESSYNEQFF.